This T cell receptor beta chain comes out of a study of cytomegalovirus exposure and HLA in healthy donors. The PCR had 60 Vbeta and 13 Jbeta primers. Profiling relied on immunoSEQ multiplex PCR, and the TCRdb table lists in-frame clones only, not all of them. The sample shows some 170,000 clones, roughly four fifths of them seen only once. Study-wide results and limits: Because they were indistinguishable, some V segments, including TRBV6-2 and TRBV6-3, were excluded.

Trimming left V 3 bases short and J 2 bases short, with 8 bases between. Germline assignment: CDR1 SGDLS and CDR2 YYNGEE. The CDR3 spans 13 residues. Remarks on this clone: Its specificity is not known.

The sequence was obtained from a man aged 45-65 years in good health and CMV-seropositive. The sequenced material came from PBMCs. This chain joins TRBV9 and TRBJ2-5; D may be TRBD1 (5 bases). This CDR3 reads CASSGTLQETQYF. CDR3 nucleotide sequence: TGTGCCAGCAGCGGGACACTTCAAGAGACCCAGTACTTC.